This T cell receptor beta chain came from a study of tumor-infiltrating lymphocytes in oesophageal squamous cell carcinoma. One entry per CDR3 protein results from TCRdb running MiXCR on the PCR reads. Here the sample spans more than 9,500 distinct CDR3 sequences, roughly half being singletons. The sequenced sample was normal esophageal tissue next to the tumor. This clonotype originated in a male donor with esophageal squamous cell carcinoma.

The CDR3 region has the DNA TGCGCCAGCAGCTTGCGGACTAGCTGGAACAATGAGCAGTTCTTC. Protein product: CASSLRTSWNNEQFF. The chain links TRBV5-1 to TRBJ2-1, with 8 bases aligning to TRBD2. Germline CDR1 and CDR2: SGHRS and YFSETQ. V was clipped by 1 base and J by 5 bases; unmatched bases: 5. The CDR3 spans 15 residues.